Presented here are 5 T cell receptor beta chains from one specimen sequenced in a study of T cell responses to AZD1222 COVID-19 vaccine. Profiling relied on immunoSEQ multiplex PCR, and the TCRdb table lists in-frame clones only, not all of them. The sample includes approximately 80,000 clones, about nine tenths of them seen just once. The input for sequencing was peripheral blood, taken 28 days after the second AZD1222 dose. These TCRs come from an adult who received the AZD1222 COVID-19 vaccine.

This chain's CDR3 is CSAYIGTDTYEQYF. As DNA, the CDR3 is TGCAGCGCTTACATCGGGACAGACACCTACGAGCAGTACTTC. The chain is built from TRBV29-1 and TRBJ2-7; 7 nucleotides align to TRBD1. Trimming took 7 bases from V and 2 from J; bases not matched to a gene: 11. CDR1 is SQVTM, CDR2 ANQGSEA, per germline. The CDR3 runs 14 residues.

V and J are TRBV7-2 and TRBJ1-6; D is perhaps TRBD1 (5 bases). The CDR3 is 15 residues long. V was trimmed by 8 bases and J by 3 bases, leaving 14 bases between them. Germline V gives CDR1 SGHTA, CDR2 FQGNSA. CDR3 in DNA: TGTGCCAGCGGGCCAGGGCGGGGCTATAATTCACCCCTCCACTTT. As protein: CASGPGRGYNSPLHF.

The V gene is TRBV5-1, the J gene TRBJ2-7, with TRBD2 as a possible D gene (5 bases). Germline CDR1 is SGHRS and CDR2 is YFSETQ. The CDR3 has 13 residues. Trimming removed 0 bases at V and 6 bases at J, with 10 bases between. The CDR3 nucleotides are TGCGCCAGCAGCTTGGCCGGGGTAGGCGAGCAGTACTTC. Amino acids: CASSLAGVGEQYF.

This clone was counted once. The V call is TRBV19, the J call TRBJ2-2, with TRBD1 matching over 7 bases. The CDR3 consists of 14 residues. The germline V gene encodes CDR1 LNHDA and CDR2 SQIVND (reference sequence). The junction had 2 bases not matched to a gene; V was cut back by 6 bases and J by 1 base. CDR3: CASSRDRNTGELFF. Here the CDR3 DNA reads TGTGCCAGTAGCAGGGACAGGAACACCGGGGAGCTGTTTTTT. The full variable domain, its missing parts supplied by reference TRBV19 and TRBJ2-2, is DGGITQSPKYLFRKEGQNVTLSCEQNLNHDAMYWYRQDPGQGLRLIYYSQIVNDFQKGDIAEGYSVSREKKESFPLTVTSAQKNPTAFYLCASSRDRNTGELFFGEGSRLTVL.

V usage is TRBV12-3 or TRBV12-4 and J usage is TRBJ1-2, with 8 nucleotides matching TRBD1. CDR3 size: 13 residues. V was clipped by 5 bases and J by 4 bases; unmatched bases: 3. DNA of the CDR3: TGTGCCAGCAGTAATACAGGGGGCTATGGCTACACCTTC. It specifies CASSNTGGYGYTF.